The following is a T cell receptor (beta chain) sequence with its context. This sample is part of a study of blood T cell repertoires in COVID-19. Study summary: COVID-19 samples, acute and convalescent, were from the United States, Italy and Spain. PBMCs, B-cell-depleted T cells, or T cells provided the cDNA or gDNA that made up the material.

The authors' processing: Scientists estimated how many nucleated cells there were by amplifying reference gene primers. Sequenced by immunoSEQ multiplex PCR; TCRdb stores in-frame clones only, minus some. D and trimming come from the DNA, and the V and J calls and clone size come from that table. The sample records about 74,000 clones, under 95% being singletons. The ends lost 4 bases at V and 6 bases at J; junction bases unmatched: 5. The CDR3 is 16 residues long. Germline CDR1 reads LGHDT; CDR2 reads YNNKEL (reference sequence). The clonotype comes from a human donor in a cohort sampled during active COVID-19. V is TRBV3-1 (or the pseudogene TRBV3-2) and J is TRBJ2-1; 14 nucleotides match TRBD2. Specimen: peripheral blood. The CDR3 DNA reads as TGTGCCAGCAGCCTTTTGACTAGCGGGAGGGCCAATGAGCAGTTCTTC. This gives the protein CASSLLTSGRANEQFF.